These 21 T cell receptor beta chains were sequenced from one sample in a study of T cell changes during pregnancy in multiple sclerosis. Sequenced by immunoSEQ multiplex PCR; TCRdb stores in-frame clones only, minus some. The table shows about 44,000 clones, with roughly nine tenths occurring only once. This material consisted of CD4+ T cells from peripheral blood mononuclear cells, taken after pregnancy. The receptors here all came from a female donor with multiple sclerosis, enrolled in a pregnancy study.

The CDR3 sequence: CASSRLGQTSNTGELFF. The CDR3 DNA reads TGTGCCAGCAGCCGATTAGGACAAACATCGAACACCGGGGAGCTGTTTTTT. The chain is built from TRBV28 and TRBJ2-2; D might be TRBD1 (5 bases). The length of the CDR3 is 17 residues. Germline V gene data show CDR1 as MDHEN and CDR2 as SYDVKM. V was clipped by 6 bases and J by 0 bases, with 17 bases between them.

The J gene is TRBJ1-1, the V gene TRBV11-3; D not resolved. V lost 5 bases to trimming and J lost 2 bases, with 12 bases between them. This CDR3 is 14 amino acids long. Germline V gene sequence: CDR1 SGHNT, CDR2 YENEEA. CDR3 nucleotide sequence: TGTGCCAGCAGCCAAGGAGGATCAAACACTGAAGCTTTCTTT. This gives the protein CASSQGGSNTEAFF.

The V and J genes are TRBV6-5 and TRBJ1-1, with D maybe TRBD1 (5 bases). V lost 0 bases and J lost 0, with 11 bases in between. Germline loops: CDR1 MNHEY, CDR2 SVGAGI. This CDR3 contains 16 residues. For the CDR3, the DNA is TGTGCCAGCAGTTACTCCGGGGGAAACATGAACACTGAAGCTTTCTTT. It codes for CASSYSGGNMNTEAFF.

This clone appeared a few times. This chain links TRBV7-7 with TRBJ2-2; TRBD2 matches at 13 bases. With V trimmed by 3 bases and J by 6 bases, 7 bases remained unmatched. Germline V gene data show CDR1 as SSHAT and CDR2 as FNYEAQ (reference sequence). The length of the CDR3 is 17 residues. CDR3 loop: CASSFRTSGRGAGELFF. In DNA form, the CDR3 reads TGTGCCAGCAGCTTTCGGACTAGCGGGAGAGGGGCCGGGGAGCTGTTTTTT.

About this clone: Other nucleotide sequences in the sample specify the same CDR3. J is TRBJ1-1 and V is TRBV25-1; 7 nucleotides line up with TRBD1. CDR3 length equals 14 residues. The ends lost 0 bases at V and 4 bases at J; junction bases unmatched: 2. Looked up from germline, CDR1 is MGHDK and CDR2 is SYGVNS. The DNA of the CDR3 is TGTGCCAGCAGTGAATACTCAGGGGGCACTGAAGCTTTCTTT. Protein sequence: CASSEYSGGTEAFF. Complete variable domain (other parts from reference TRBV25-1 and TRBJ1-1): EADIYQTPRYLVIGTGKKITLECSQTMGHDKMYWYQQDPGMELHLIHYSYGVNSTEKGDLSSESTVSRIRTEHFPLTLESARPSHTSQYLCASSEYSGGTEAFFGQGTRLTVV.

The chain uses TRBV6-1 and TRBJ1-1, with 7 bases aligning to TRBD1. V shed 9 bases, J shed 1 base, and the junction held 5 bases outside the gene matches. Germline-derived CDR1 and CDR2 are MNHNS and SASEGT. The CDR3 extends over 13 amino acids. CDR3 loop: CASTQGPNTEAFF. The CDR3 DNA reads TGTGCCAGTACACAGGGGCCGAACACTGAAGCTTTCTTT.

The table lists this clone with a count of one. The chain employs TRBV5-1 and TRBJ2-3, with TRBD2 identical over 10 bases. The CDR3 is made up of 15 amino acids. Germline V gene data show CDR1 as SGHRS and CDR2 as YFSETQ. V shed 2 bases, J shed 4 bases, and the junction held 4 bases outside the gene matches. CDR3 coding DNA: TGCGCCAGCAGCTTTACTAGCGGGACGTCAGATACGCAGTATTTT. It translates to CASSFTSGTSDTQYF.

This clone was detected once. This chain connects TRBV7-2 to TRBJ1-1, with D unclear. Looked up from germline, CDR1 is SGHTA and CDR2 is FQGNSA. The CDR3 has 13 residues. V was pared by 4 bases and J by 6 bases, with 12 bases between. The CDR3, as DNA: TGTGCCAGCAGCTCTTTCCGGGGTTCTGAAGCTTTCTTT. Protein: CASSSFRGSEAFF.

The V gene is TRBV29-1, the J gene TRBJ1-4; D unclear. The CDR3 extends over 12 amino acids. Deletions cut 5 bases from V and 6 bases from J, with 10 bases between. From germline, CDR1 is SQVTM and CDR2 ANQGSEA. DNA for the CDR3: TGCAGCGTTAACGACTCCCATGAAAAACTGTTTTTT. Residues: CSVNDSHEKLFF.

The chain employs TRBV9 and TRBJ2-7, with TRBD2 identical over 8 bases. The CDR3 spans 15 residues. Germline loops: CDR1 SGDLS, CDR2 YYNGEE. Unmatched junction bases numbered 7, after V lost 3 bases and J lost 2 bases. CDR3 amino acids: CASSARSGVPYEQYF. CDR3 in DNA: TGTGCCAGCAGCGCCCGTAGCGGGGTTCCCTACGAGCAGTACTTC.

This chain links TRBV6-6 with TRBJ1-1; D call uncertain. Germline loops: CDR1 MNHNY, CDR2 SVGAGI (reference sequence). The CDR3 runs to 12 residues. The V and J ends lost 5 bases and 7 bases respectively, with 11 bases between them. CDR3 sequence (DNA): TGTGCCAGCAGTCCGAACGGAGGTGAAGCTTTCTTT. Protein product: CASSPNGGEAFF.

This clone was seen a single time. The genes are TRBV15 and TRBJ2-7; TRBD1 is a possible D gene (7 bases). The CDR3 has 14 residues. Per germline, CDR1 LNHNV and CDR2 YYDKDF (reference sequence). V lost 0 bases, J lost 13 bases, and 19 bases lay in between. Written as DNA, the CDR3 is TGTGCCACCAGCAGAGATCGAAGCAGGGGGGCCTTATACTTC. Amino acids: CATSRDRSRGALYF.

V is TRBV7-9 and J is TRBJ2-5, with TRBD1 matching over 7 bases. CDR1 and CDR2 (germline): SEHNR, FQNEAQ (reference sequence). CDR3 length: 14 residues. The J segment lost 1 base and the V segment lost 5 bases, leaving 4 bases of the junction unmatched. CDR3 nucleotides: TGTGCCAGCAGCCTACAGGGGCTCCAAGAGACCCAGTACTTC. Translating it yields CASSLQGLQETQYF.

In DNA, the CDR3 is TGTGCCGCCCGGCGGCTGCTACGGGACACCATATATTTT. This gives the protein CAARRLLRDTIYF. The genes are TRBV10-3 and TRBJ1-3; D remains ambiguous. The germline gives CDR1 ENHRY, CDR2 SYGVKD. The ends were cut back, 11 bases at V and 8 bases at J, with 19 bases in the middle. The CDR3 length is 13 residues.

This sequence joins TRBV5-1 and TRBJ2-3, with TRBD2 identical over 10 bases. This CDR3 contains 18 residues. J gave up 1 base and V 4 bases, and 12 bases lay outside the gene matches. Germline-derived CDR1 and CDR2 are SGHRS and YFSETQ. The chain's CDR3 is CASSPSRSGRAGTDTQYF. DNA for the CDR3: TGCGCCAGCAGCCCCTCGAGAAGCGGGAGGGCCGGCACAGATACGCAGTATTTT.

As for this clone: An end of the junction differs from the germline gene, which may be a read error. V usage is TRBV6-1 and J usage is TRBJ2-1; a possible D gene is TRBD2 (5 bases). There are 11 residues in the CDR3. Germline CDR1 reads MNHNS; CDR2 reads SASEGT. CDR3 coding DNA: TGTGCCAGCAGTGTACGGGGAAACGAGGTCTTC. Its translation is CASSVRGNEVF.

A remark on this clone: One end of the junction is discordant with germline, which a read error may explain. Here the CDR3 reads CASSLDRGNIYGYTF. The CDR3 region has the DNA TGCGCCAGCAGTTTGGACAGGGGTAATATTTATGGCTACACCTTC. The chain couples TRBV5-1 to TRBJ1-2, with 9 bases aligning to TRBD1. The CDR3 is made up of 15 amino acids. The germline V gene encodes CDR1 SGHRS and CDR2 YFSETQ.

The chain uses TRBV29-1 and TRBJ1-2, with TRBD1 matching over 8 bases. The CDR3 length is 12 residues. V trimming: 5 bases; J trimming: 6 bases; junction bases outside the gene matches: 5. Germline loops: CDR1 SQVTM, CDR2 ANQGSEA. The CDR3 loop is CSVSRGRDGYTF. CDR3 DNA sequence: TGCAGCGTTTCCAGGGGGCGCGATGGCTACACCTTC. The full variable domain, rest sourced from reference TRBV29-1 and TRBJ1-2, is SAVISQKPSRDICQRGTSLTIQCQVDSQVTMMFWYRQQPGQSLTLIATANQGSEATYESGFVIDKFPISRPNLTFSTLTVSNMSPEDSSIYLCSVSRGRDGYTFGSGTRLTVV.

The rearrangement links TRBV6-1 to TRBJ1-6; 12 nucleotides line up with TRBD1. The trim removed 6 bases at V and 8 bases at J, leaving 5 bases unmatched. Germline lookup yields CDR1 MNHNS and CDR2 SASEGT. The CDR3 runs to 15 residues. The CDR3 region has the DNA TGTGCCAGCAGGGGACAGGGGGCGCGTTATTCACCCCTCCACTTT. It specifies CASRGQGARYSPLHF.

The chain is built from TRBV9 and TRBJ1-4; D remains ambiguous. This CDR3 contains 15 residues. Germline V CDR1 and CDR2: SGDLS, YYNGEE. The V gene lost 0 bases and the J gene lost 7 bases, with 13 bases spanning the gap. The CDR3 loop reads CASSVGTKAGEKLFF. For the CDR3, the DNA is TGTGCCAGCAGCGTAGGAACCAAAGCTGGTGAAAAACTGTTTTTT.

The chain carries TRBV27 and TRBJ1-5; TRBD1 is a possible D gene (6 bases). Trimming removed 5 bases from V and 7 bases from J, with 12 bases in between. CDR1 is MNHEY, CDR2 SMNVEV, per germline (reference sequence). CDR3 length equals 13 residues. This CDR3 reads CASSETTGQPQHF. In nucleotides, the CDR3 is TGTGCCAGCAGTGAGACTACAGGGCAGCCCCAGCATTTT.